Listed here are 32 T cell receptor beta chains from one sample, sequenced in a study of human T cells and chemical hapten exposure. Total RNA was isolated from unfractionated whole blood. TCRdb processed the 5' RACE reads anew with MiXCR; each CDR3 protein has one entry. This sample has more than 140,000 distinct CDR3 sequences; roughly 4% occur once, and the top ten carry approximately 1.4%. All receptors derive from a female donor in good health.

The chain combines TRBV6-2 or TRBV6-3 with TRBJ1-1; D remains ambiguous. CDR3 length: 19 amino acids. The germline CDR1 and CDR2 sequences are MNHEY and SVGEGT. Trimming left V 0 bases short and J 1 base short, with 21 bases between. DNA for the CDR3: TGTGCCAGCAGTTACTCCCACCGTCCGGTTCCGAGACCGAACACTGAAGCTTTCTTT. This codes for CASSYSHRPVPRPNTEAFF.

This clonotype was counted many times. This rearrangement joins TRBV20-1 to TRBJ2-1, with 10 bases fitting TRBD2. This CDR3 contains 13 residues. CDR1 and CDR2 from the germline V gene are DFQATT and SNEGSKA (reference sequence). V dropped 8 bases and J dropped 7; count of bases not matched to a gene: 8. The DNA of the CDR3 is TGCAGTTTAAGCGGGGGGGCTTTGAATGAGCAGTTCTTC. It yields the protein CSLSGGALNEQFF.

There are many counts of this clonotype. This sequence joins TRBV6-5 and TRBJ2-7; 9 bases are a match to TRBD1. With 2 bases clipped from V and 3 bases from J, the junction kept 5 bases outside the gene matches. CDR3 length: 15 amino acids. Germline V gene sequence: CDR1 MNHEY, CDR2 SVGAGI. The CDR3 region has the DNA TGTGCCAGCAGTTACACCGGGACAGGGATCTACGAGCAGTACTTC. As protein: CASSYTGTGIYEQYF.

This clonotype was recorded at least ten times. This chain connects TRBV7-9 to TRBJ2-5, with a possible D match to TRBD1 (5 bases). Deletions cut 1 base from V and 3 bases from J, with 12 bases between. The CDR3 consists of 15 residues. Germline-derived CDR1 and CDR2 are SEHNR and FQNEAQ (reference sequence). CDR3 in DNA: TGTGCCAGCAGCTTAGATAGGGGCAGGGAAGAGACCCAGTACTTC. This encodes CASSLDRGREETQYF.

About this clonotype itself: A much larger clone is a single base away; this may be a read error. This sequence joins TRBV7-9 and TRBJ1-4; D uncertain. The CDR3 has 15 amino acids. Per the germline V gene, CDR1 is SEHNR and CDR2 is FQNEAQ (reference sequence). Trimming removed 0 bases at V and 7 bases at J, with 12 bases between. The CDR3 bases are TGTGCCAGCAGCTTAGCGATGGAGGGCGGTGAAAAACTGTTTTTT. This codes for CASSLAMEGGEKLFF.

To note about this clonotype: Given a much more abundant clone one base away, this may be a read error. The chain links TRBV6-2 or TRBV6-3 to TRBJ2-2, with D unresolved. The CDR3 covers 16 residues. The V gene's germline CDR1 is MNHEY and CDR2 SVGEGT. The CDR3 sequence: CASGYGQLANTGELFF. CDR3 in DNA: TGTGCCAGCGGTTACGGGCAGCTGGCGAACACCGGGGAGCTGTTTTTT.

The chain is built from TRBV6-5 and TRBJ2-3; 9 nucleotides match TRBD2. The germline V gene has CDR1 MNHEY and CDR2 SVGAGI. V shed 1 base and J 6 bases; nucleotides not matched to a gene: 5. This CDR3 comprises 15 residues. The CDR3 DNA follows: TGTGCCAGCAGTTACTGGCGGGGGGGGTTGGATACGCAGTATTTT. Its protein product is CASSYWRGGLDTQYF.

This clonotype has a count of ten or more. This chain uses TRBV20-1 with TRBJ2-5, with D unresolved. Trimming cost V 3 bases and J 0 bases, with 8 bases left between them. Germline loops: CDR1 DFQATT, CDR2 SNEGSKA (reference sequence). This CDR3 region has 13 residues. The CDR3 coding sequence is TGCAGTGCTAGTGACCCTAACCAAGAGACCCAGTACTTC. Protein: CSASDPNQETQYF.

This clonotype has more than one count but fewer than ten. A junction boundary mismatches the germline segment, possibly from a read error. The CDR3 sequence is CASSYLDRSSDEQYF. The CDR3 DNA reads as TGTGCCAGCAGTTACCTCGACAGGAGCTCCGACGAGCAGTACTTC. This chain links TRBV6-6 with TRBJ2-7; D is possibly TRBD1 (6 bases). From germline, CDR1 is MNHNY and CDR2 SVGAGI (reference sequence). The CDR3 has 15 residues.

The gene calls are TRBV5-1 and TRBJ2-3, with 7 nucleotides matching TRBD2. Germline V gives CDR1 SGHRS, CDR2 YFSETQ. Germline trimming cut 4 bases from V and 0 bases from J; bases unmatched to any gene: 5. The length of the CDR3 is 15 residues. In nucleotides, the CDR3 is TGCGCCAGCAGCGAGGTAGCGGGTAGCACAGATACGCAGTATTTT. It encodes CASSEVAGSTDTQYF.

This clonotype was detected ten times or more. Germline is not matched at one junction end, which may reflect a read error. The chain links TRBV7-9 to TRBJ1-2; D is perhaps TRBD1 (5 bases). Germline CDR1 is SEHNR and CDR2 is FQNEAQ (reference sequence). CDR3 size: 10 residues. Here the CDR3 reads CASSPREVSF. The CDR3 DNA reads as TGTGCCAGCAGCCCCAGGGAAGTGAGCTTC.

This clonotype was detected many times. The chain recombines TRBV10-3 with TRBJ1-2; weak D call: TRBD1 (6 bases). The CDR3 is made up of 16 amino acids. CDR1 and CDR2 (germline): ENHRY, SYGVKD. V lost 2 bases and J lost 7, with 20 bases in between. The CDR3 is CAISEPRAGAFAGYTF. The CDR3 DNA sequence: TGTGCCATCAGTGAGCCAAGGGCAGGGGCGTTCGCTGGCTACACCTTC.

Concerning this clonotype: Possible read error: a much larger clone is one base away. The CDR3 DNA follows: TGTGCCAGCGGTAGCGGGGGGGCGGTTCAGAATGAGCAGTTCTTC. This sequence encodes CASGSGGAVQNEQFF. The V gene is TRBV6-5, the J gene TRBJ2-1; 11 bases align to TRBD2. J gave up 7 bases and V 8 bases, and 10 bases lay outside the gene matches. Germline V gene data show CDR1 as MNHEY and CDR2 as SVGAGI. The length of the CDR3 is 15 residues.

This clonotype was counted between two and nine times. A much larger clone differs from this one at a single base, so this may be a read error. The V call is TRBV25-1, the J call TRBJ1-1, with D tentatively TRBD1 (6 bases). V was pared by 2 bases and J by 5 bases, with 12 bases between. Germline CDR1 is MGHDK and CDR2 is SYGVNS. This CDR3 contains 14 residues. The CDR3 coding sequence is TGTGCCAGCAGTGAAGGTGGGGGGCGGACTGAAGCTTTCTTT. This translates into CASSEGGGRTEAFF.

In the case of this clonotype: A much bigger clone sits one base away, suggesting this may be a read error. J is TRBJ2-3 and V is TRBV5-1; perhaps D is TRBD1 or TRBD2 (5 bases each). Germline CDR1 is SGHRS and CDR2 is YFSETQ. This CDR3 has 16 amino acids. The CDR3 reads CAGSLGSGREKDTQYF. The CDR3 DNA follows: TGCGCCGGCAGCTTGGGGTCGGGCAGGGAGAAAGATACGCAGTATTTT.

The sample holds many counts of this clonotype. The CDR3 DNA is TGTGCCAGCAGCTTAGGTTCACGGGCCAACACTGAAGCTTTCTTT. Translating it yields CASSLGSRANTEAFF. This rearrangement joins TRBV7-9 to TRBJ1-1; D not certain. The V end was cut by 1 base, the J end by 2 bases, with 11 bases between. The CDR3 totals 15 residues. From germline, CDR1 is SEHNR and CDR2 FQNEAQ (reference sequence).

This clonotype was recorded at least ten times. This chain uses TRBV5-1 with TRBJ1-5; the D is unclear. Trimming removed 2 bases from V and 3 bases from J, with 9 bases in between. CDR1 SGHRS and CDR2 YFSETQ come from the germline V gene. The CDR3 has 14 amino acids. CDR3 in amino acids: CASSLGPDNQPQHF. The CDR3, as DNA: TGCGCCAGCAGCTTAGGACCGGACAATCAGCCCCAGCATTTT.

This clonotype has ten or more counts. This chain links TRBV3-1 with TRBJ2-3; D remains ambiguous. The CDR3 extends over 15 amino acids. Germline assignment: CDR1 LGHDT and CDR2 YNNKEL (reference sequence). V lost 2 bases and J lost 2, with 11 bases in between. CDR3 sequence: CASSQSIAYTDTQYF. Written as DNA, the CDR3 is TGTGCCAGCAGCCAAAGCATAGCCTACACAGATACGCAGTATTTT.

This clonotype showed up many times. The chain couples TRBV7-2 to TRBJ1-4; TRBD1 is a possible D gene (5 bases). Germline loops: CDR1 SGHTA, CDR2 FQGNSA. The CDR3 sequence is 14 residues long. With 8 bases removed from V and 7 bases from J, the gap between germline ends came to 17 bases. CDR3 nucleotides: TGTGCCAGCGGTAGAGCAGGGTACGGTGAAAAACTGTTTTTT. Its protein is CASGRAGYGEKLFF.

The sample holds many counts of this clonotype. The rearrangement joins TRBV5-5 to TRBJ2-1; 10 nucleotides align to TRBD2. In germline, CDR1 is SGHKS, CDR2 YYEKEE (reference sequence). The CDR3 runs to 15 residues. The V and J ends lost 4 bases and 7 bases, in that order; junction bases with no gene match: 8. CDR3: CASSRGLALLNEQFF. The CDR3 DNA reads TGTGCCAGCAGCCGGGGACTAGCGCTCTTGAATGAGCAGTTCTTC.

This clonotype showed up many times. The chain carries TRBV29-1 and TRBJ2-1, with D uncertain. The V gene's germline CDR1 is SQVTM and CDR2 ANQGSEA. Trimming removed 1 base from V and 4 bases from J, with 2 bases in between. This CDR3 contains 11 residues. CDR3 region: CSVEGYNEQFF. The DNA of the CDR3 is TGCAGCGTTGAAGGGTACAATGAGCAGTTCTTC.

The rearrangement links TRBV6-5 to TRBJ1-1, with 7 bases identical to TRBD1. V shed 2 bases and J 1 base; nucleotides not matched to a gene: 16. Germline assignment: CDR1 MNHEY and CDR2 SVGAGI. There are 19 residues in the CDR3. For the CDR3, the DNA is TGTGCCAGCAGTTACACTCCCGGGACAGAGATAAATCCGAACACTGAAGCTTTCTTT. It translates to CASSYTPGTEINPNTEAFF.

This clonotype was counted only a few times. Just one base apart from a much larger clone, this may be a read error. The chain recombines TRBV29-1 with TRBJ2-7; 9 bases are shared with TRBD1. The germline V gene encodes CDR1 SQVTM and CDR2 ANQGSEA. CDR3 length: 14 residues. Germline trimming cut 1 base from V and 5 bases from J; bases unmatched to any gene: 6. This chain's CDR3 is CSVEVVQGADEQYF. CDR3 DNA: TGCAGCGTTGAAGTAGTACAGGGGGCTGACGAGCAGTACTTC.

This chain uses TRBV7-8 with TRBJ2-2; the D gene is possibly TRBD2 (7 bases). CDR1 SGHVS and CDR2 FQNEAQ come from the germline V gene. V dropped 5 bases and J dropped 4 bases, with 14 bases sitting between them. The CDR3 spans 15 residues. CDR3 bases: TGTGCCAGCAGCGGGCGGGGGCGCCCCACCGGGGAGCTGTTTTTT. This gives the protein CASSGRGRPTGELFF.

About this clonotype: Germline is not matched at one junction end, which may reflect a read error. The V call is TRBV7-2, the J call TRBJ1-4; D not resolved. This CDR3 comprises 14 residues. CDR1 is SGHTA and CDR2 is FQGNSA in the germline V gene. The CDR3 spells CASSLSRAGGKPFF. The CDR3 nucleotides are TGTGCCAGCAGCTTAAGTAGAGCCGGTGGAAAACCGTTTTTT.

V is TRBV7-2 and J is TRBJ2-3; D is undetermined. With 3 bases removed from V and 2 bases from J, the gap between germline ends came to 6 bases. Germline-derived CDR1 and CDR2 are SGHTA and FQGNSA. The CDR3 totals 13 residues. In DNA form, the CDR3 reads TGTGCCAGCAGCTTTCGGCCCACAGATACGCAGTATTTT. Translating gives CASSFRPTDTQYF.

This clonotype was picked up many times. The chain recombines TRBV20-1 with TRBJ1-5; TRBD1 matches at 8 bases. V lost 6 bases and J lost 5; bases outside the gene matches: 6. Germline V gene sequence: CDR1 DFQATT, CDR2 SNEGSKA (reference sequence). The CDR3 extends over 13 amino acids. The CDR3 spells CSAITGGDQPQHF. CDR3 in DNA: TGCAGTGCAATCACAGGGGGTGATCAGCCCCAGCATTTT.

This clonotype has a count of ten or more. CDR3 residues: CAQTPDNSPLHF. The CDR3 nucleotides are TGTGCCCAAACGCCGGATAATTCACCCCTCCACTTT. The rearrangement joins TRBV6-2 or TRBV6-3 to TRBJ1-6, with unresolved D. The V gene lost 11 bases and the J gene lost 5 bases, with 10 bases spanning the gap. Germline CDR1 is MNHEY and CDR2 is SVGEGT. The CDR3 covers 12 residues.

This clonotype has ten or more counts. The DNA of the CDR3 is TGTGCCAGCAGCTTAGTCGTCAGTGGGACCGGGGAGCTGTTTTTT. Its protein is CASSLVVSGTGELFF. The chain employs TRBV7-2 and TRBJ2-2; D is ambiguous. In germline, CDR1 is SGHTA, CDR2 FQGNSA. CDR3 length: 15 residues. V lost 1 base, J lost 5 bases, and 11 bases lay in between.

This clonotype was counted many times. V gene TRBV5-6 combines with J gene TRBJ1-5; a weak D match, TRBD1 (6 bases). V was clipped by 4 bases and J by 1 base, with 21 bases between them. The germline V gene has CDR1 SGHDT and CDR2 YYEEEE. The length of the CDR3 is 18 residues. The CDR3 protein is CASSRGLTGLISNQPQHF. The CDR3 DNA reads TGTGCCAGCAGCCGTGGGCTCACAGGGCTAATAAGCAATCAGCCCCAGCATTTT.

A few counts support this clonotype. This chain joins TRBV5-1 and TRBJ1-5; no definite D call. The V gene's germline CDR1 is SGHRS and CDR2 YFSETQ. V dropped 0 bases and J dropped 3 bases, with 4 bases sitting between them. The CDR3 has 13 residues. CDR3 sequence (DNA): TGCGCCAGCAGCTTGGACTTCAATCAGCCCCAGCATTTT. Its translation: CASSLDFNQPQHF.

The CDR3 DNA sequence: TGTGCCAGTAGTAGGACTAGCGGGGCGATCTACAATGAGCAGTTCTTC. It codes for CASSRTSGAIYNEQFF. The gene calls are TRBV19 and TRBJ2-1; 12 bases fit TRBD2. J lost 3 bases, V lost 4 bases, and 4 bases had no gene match. The CDR3 covers 16 residues. Germline V gene lookup returns CDR1 LNHDA and CDR2 SQIVND (reference sequence).